These 20 T cell receptor beta chains share one sample of origin, sequenced in a study of blood T cell repertoires in COVID-19. Here immunoSEQ multiplex PCR was the method, and the copy in TCRdb shows in-frame clones only, minus some. The data hold 100,000 to 150,000 clones, with approximately 90% observed a single time. The sequenced sample was peripheral blood. The receptor set was obtained from a man between 60 and 75 years old with COVID-19, enrolled during active disease.

The chain combines TRBV5-4 with TRBJ1-1; D unclear. The CDR3 runs 15 residues. V shed 3 bases and J shed 5 bases, with 17 bases lying between them. Per the germline V gene, CDR1 is SGHNT and CDR2 is YYREEE (reference sequence). CDR3 DNA: TGTGCCAGCAGCTACGGCAGGCCAAGCAGGACTGAAGCTTTCTTT. It specifies CASSYGRPSRTEAFF.

The chain is built from TRBV9 and TRBJ1-6; D possibly corresponds to TRBD1 (5 bases). The CDR3 consists of 16 residues. Germline CDR1 and CDR2: SGDLS and YYNGEE. V lost 0 bases, J lost 7 bases, and 14 bases lay in between. CDR3 protein: CASSVAPGKTNSPLHF. The CDR3 DNA follows: TGTGCCAGCAGCGTAGCGCCAGGGAAAACGAATTCACCCCTCCACTTT. Combining the CDR3 with reference TRBV9 and TRBJ1-6 gives the whole variable domain DSGVTQTPKHLITATGQRVTLRCSPRSGDLSVYWYQQSLDQGLQFLIQYYNGEERAKGNILERFSAQQFPDLHSELNLSSLELGDSALYFCASSVAPGKTNSPLHFGNGTRLTVT.

This chain links TRBV4-2 with TRBJ1-2; D remains ambiguous. The CDR3 extends over 16 amino acids. The germline V and J ends were trimmed by 0 bases and 4 bases, with 15 bases remaining between them. Germline V lookup: CDR1 LGHNA, CDR2 YNFKEQ. Written as DNA, the CDR3 is TGTGCCAGCAGCCAAGATTTTGCGGGTTCTGGCTATGGCTACACCTTC. Protein product: CASSQDFAGSGYGYTF.

The chain combines TRBV19 with TRBJ1-6; D uncertain. This CDR3 contains 13 residues. Looked up from germline, CDR1 is LNHDA and CDR2 is SQIVND (reference sequence). The germline V and J ends were trimmed by 3 bases and 6 bases, with 6 bases remaining between them. This chain's CDR3 is CASSIGSNSPLHF. Here the CDR3 DNA reads TGTGCCAGTAGTATTGGCAGTAATTCACCCCTCCACTTT.

The chain carries TRBV10-3 and TRBJ1-4; TRBD1 aligns across 9 bases. V shed 3 bases and J 3 bases; nucleotides not matched to a gene: 2. The CDR3 is made up of 15 amino acids. Germline-derived CDR1 and CDR2 are ENHRY and SYGVKD. The CDR3 DNA follows: TGTGCCATCAGTGACCGGGACAGGGCTAATGAAAAACTGTTTTTT. Translated, it gives CAISDRDRANEKLFF.

The V and J genes are TRBV30 and TRBJ2-1; TRBD2 aligns across 12 bases. This CDR3 is 14 amino acids long. Germline assignment: CDR1 GTSNPN and CDR2 SVGIG (reference sequence). CDR3: CASSSGGASGEQFF. The CDR3 nucleotides are TGTGCGTCATCTAGCGGGGGGGCTAGCGGTGAGCAGTTCTTC.

V and J are TRBV7-8 and TRBJ2-2; possibly TRBD1 for D (6 bases). In germline, CDR1 is SGHVS, CDR2 FQNEAQ. V dropped 8 bases and J dropped 8 bases, with 24 bases sitting between them. CDR3 length: 16 amino acids. The CDR3 DNA reads TGTGCCAGCTCCTTTACAGGGCTAGCCGTGGGGGGGGAGCTGTTTTTT. Translating gives CASSFTGLAVGGELFF.

The rearrangement links TRBV13 to TRBJ1-1, with D perhaps TRBD1 (6 bases). V lost 5 bases and J 5 bases, leaving 21 bases between the germline ends. This CDR3 region has 16 residues. The V gene's germline CDR1 is PRHDT and CDR2 FYEKMQ (reference sequence). Written as DNA, the CDR3 is TGTGCCAGCAGCCGAAGAACCCCAGGGGAATTGACTGAAGCTTTCTTT. Its protein is CASSRRTPGELTEAFF.

The CDR3 reads CATSREFGGFTGNTIYF. CDR3 bases: TGTGCCACCAGCAGAGAGTTTGGGGGGTTCACTGGAAACACCATATATTTT. The chain joins TRBV15 to TRBJ1-3, with a weak D call TRBD1 (5 bases). Germline CDR1 is LNHNV and CDR2 is YYDKDF (reference sequence). V lost 0 bases to trimming and J lost 2 bases, with 14 bases between them. CDR3 length: 17 amino acids.

This chain connects TRBV30 to TRBJ1-5; 7 nucleotides match TRBD1. This CDR3 region has 15 residues. V was pared by 0 bases and J by 15 bases, with 17 bases of the junction left unmatched. Per germline, CDR1 GTSNPN and CDR2 SVGIG (reference sequence). For the CDR3, the DNA is TGTGCCTGGAGTGTAGGGGCCCCGGGACAGAGCACCTCGCATTTT. As protein: CAWSVGAPGQSTSHF.

V and J are TRBV2 and TRBJ1-2; TRBD1 is a possible D gene (5 bases). Germline-derived CDR1 and CDR2 are SNHLY and FYNNEI. Trimming cost V 8 bases and J 1 base, with 20 bases left between them. This CDR3 contains 16 residues. In DNA, the CDR3 is TGTGCCAGCCCCTCAGAGGGAGGGAGGGGTAACTATGGCTACACCTTC. Translating gives CASPSEGGRGNYGYTF.

This clone was recorded only once. The chain has TRBV9 and TRBJ2-1; 11 bases are shared with TRBD2. Germline V gene data show CDR1 as SGDLS and CDR2 as YYNGEE. The V gene end was trimmed by 4 bases and the J gene end by 2 bases; junction bases not matched to a gene: 14. This CDR3 contains 19 residues. The CDR3 region has the DNA TGTGCCAGCAGCCCCTCGGTGACTAGCGGGGTCCTTCCCTACAATGAGCAGTTCTTC. It yields the protein CASSPSVTSGVLPYNEQFF.

The chain couples TRBV19 to TRBJ1-2; 8 bases line up with TRBD1. Losses at the gene ends were 3 bases for V and 7 bases for J; bases not matched to a gene: 7. CDR3 length: 14 residues. Looked up from germline, CDR1 is LNHDA and CDR2 is SQIVND (reference sequence). DNA of the CDR3: TGTGCCAGTAGTATTGGGGCAGGGGGCCTTGGCTACACCTTC. This encodes CASSIGAGGLGYTF.

The rearrangement joins TRBV7-8 to TRBJ1-3; no clear D gene. The CDR3 sequence is 13 residues long. Trimming stripped 8 bases from V and 4 bases from J, with 12 bases between. The V gene's germline CDR1 is SGHVS and CDR2 FQNEAQ. The CDR3 here is CASSSSIGNTIYF. CDR3 coding DNA: TGTGCCAGCTCTTCTTCTATCGGAAACACCATATATTTT. The full variable domain, its missing parts supplied by reference TRBV7-8 and TRBJ1-3, is GAGVSQSPRYKVAKRGQDVALRCDPISGHVSLFWYQQALGQGPEFLTYFQNEAQLDKSGLPSDRFFAERPEGSVSTLKIQRTQQEDSAVYLCASSSSIGNTIYFGEGSWLTVV.

The J gene is TRBJ1-1, the V gene TRBV28, with 7 bases fitting TRBD1. The CDR3 loop spans 15 amino acids. Germline CDR1 reads MDHEN; CDR2 reads SYDVKM. J was trimmed by 4 bases and V by 2 bases; bases with no gene match: 7. CDR3 DNA: TGTGCCAGCAGTTTAATCGCAGGGGGTTCCACTGAAGCTTTCTTT. Amino acid sequence: CASSLIAGGSTEAFF.

The rearrangement links TRBV5-1 to TRBJ2-3; weak D call: TRBD2 (6 bases). Deletions cut 9 bases from V and 4 bases from J, with 18 bases between. CDR1 and CDR2 (germline): SGHRS, YFSETQ. The CDR3 runs to 14 residues. In nucleotides, the CDR3 is TGCGCCACAACAAGGGGTGGGGACTCAGATACGCAGTATTTT. It specifies CATTRGGDSDTQYF.

The chain recombines TRBV2 with TRBJ1-1; the D gene is possibly TRBD1 (5 bases). V was clipped by 3 bases and J by 2 bases, with 7 bases between them. Germline V CDR1 and CDR2: SNHLY, FYNNEI. CDR3 length equals 13 residues. CDR3 coding DNA: TGTGCCAGCAGTGAGGACATCAACACTGAAGCTTTCTTT. The encoded protein is CASSEDINTEAFF.

This clone has more than one count but fewer than ten. The chain links TRBV14 to TRBJ2-5, with a possible D match to TRBD1 (6 bases). This CDR3 is 12 amino acids long. Per the germline V gene, CDR1 is SGHDN and CDR2 is FVKESK. The CDR3 here is CASAGEKETQYF. In nucleotides, the CDR3 is TGTGCTTCAGCAGGGGAAAAAGAGACCCAGTACTTC.

This chain joins TRBV19 and TRBJ1-5; D unclear. Germline-derived CDR1 and CDR2 are LNHDA and SQIVND (reference sequence). V was trimmed by 5 bases and J by 4 bases, leaving 9 bases between them. The CDR3 totals 13 residues. In nucleotides, the CDR3 is TGTGCCAGTAGTTTGACTGTGAATCAGCCCCAGCATTTT. Protein sequence: CASSLTVNQPQHF.

V usage is TRBV21-1 and J usage is TRBJ2-3; TRBD2, as called in the table, went unchecked against the DNA. TRBV21-1 is given as a pseudogene. This CDR3 region has 16 residues. The CDR3 reads CASSKEHGGKGDTQYF. The CDR3 nucleotides are TGTGCCAGCAGCAAAGAGCACGGCGGGAAGGGAGATACGCAGTATTTT.